A selection of T cell receptor beta chains follows, all from one sample in a study of blood T cell repertoires in COVID-19. TCRdb's table, derived via immunoSEQ multiplex PCR, lists solely in-frame clones and lacks some. The table has under 30,000 clones, about nine tenths seen once. Sample: peripheral blood. The origin of the receptors is a human donor in a cohort sampled during active COVID-19. Both conserved end residues are part of each CDR3. D genes are given only for firm matches. The listing skips clone size in some rows; elsewhere it reads once, few, many or a size class.

j_call: TRBJ2-3
d_call: NA
clone_size: once
v_call: TRBV7-3
cdr3_aa: CASSLARGPDTQYF
cdr3_nt: TGTGCCAGCAGCTTAGCCAGGGGACCAGATACGCAGTATTTT

j_call: TRBJ2-7
d_call: NA
clone_size: NA
v_call: TRBV7-2
cdr3_aa: CASTPSMAYEQYF
cdr3_nt: TGTGCCAGCACCCCAAGCATGGCCTACGAGCAGTACTTC

j_call: TRBJ2-2
d_call: TRBD1
clone_size: NA
v_call: TRBV6-6
cdr3_aa: CASSLQGTGELFF
cdr3_nt: TGTGCCAGCAGTTTACAGGGGACCGGGGAGCTGTTTTTT

j_call: TRBJ1-1
d_call: TRBD1
clone_size: NA
v_call: TRBV20-1
cdr3_aa: CSAVDREAFF
cdr3_nt: TGCAGTGCTGTGGACAGGGAAGCTTTCTTT

j_call: TRBJ2-7
d_call: NA
clone_size: NA
v_call: TRBV6-2/TRBV6-3
cdr3_aa: CASSTLTYEQYF
cdr3_nt: TGTGCCAGCAGCACTCTTACCTACGAGCAGTACTTC

j_call: TRBJ1-6
d_call: NA
clone_size: NA
v_call: TRBV10-3
cdr3_aa: CAIRTGYNSPLHF
cdr3_nt: TGTGCCATCAGGACAGGATATAATTCACCCCTCCACTTT

j_call: TRBJ1-5
d_call: TRBD1
clone_size: once
v_call: TRBV4-1
cdr3_aa: CASSQRQGAGQPQHF
cdr3_nt: TGCGCCAGCAGCCAGCGACAGGGGGCTGGACAGCCCCAGCATTTT

j_call: TRBJ1-2
d_call: NA
clone_size: NA
v_call: TRBV7-2
cdr3_aa: CASSLELTVYGYTF
cdr3_nt: TGTGCCAGCAGCTTGGAACTGACTGTCTATGGCTACACCTTC

j_call: TRBJ2-5
d_call: NA
clone_size: NA
v_call: TRBV11-2
cdr3_aa: CASSLRETQYF
cdr3_nt: TGTGCCAGCAGCTTACGGGAGACCCAGTACTTC

j_call: TRBJ2-5
d_call: TRBD2
clone_size: NA
v_call: TRBV7-2
cdr3_aa: CASSSRTSGVETQYF
cdr3_nt: TGTGCCAGCAGCTCCCGGACTAGCGGGGTTGAGACCCAGTACTTC

j_call: TRBJ2-7
d_call: TRBD1
clone_size: NA
v_call: TRBV7-9
cdr3_aa: CASSWGDRVNEQYF
cdr3_nt: TGTGCCAGCAGCTGGGGGGACAGGGTGAATGAGCAGTACTTC

j_call: TRBJ2-3
d_call: NA
clone_size: once
v_call: TRBV4-3
cdr3_aa: CASSQDSSGNSDTQYF
cdr3_nt: TGCGCCAGCAGCCAAGATAGCAGCGGCAACTCGGATACGCAGTATTTT

j_call: TRBJ2-7
d_call: NA
clone_size: NA
v_call: TRBV11-2
cdr3_aa: CASSLTGVSSYEQYF
cdr3_nt: TGTGCCAGCAGCTTAACGGGGGTCAGCTCCTACGAGCAGTACTTC

j_call: TRBJ2-7
d_call: NA
clone_size: NA
v_call: TRBV6-6
cdr3_aa: CASSATVHEQYF
cdr3_nt: TGTGCCAGCAGTGCCACGGTCCACGAGCAGTACTTC

j_call: TRBJ2-3
d_call: TRBD2
clone_size: NA
v_call: TRBV29-1
cdr3_aa: CSFRAGTTSFPDTQYF
cdr3_nt: TGCAGCTTTCGGGCCGGGACTACCAGTTTTCCAGATACGCAGTATTTT

j_call: TRBJ2-3
d_call: TRBD2
clone_size: NA
v_call: TRBV24-1
cdr3_aa: CATSRAQLAGATTDTQYF
cdr3_nt: TGTGCCACCAGTCGTGCCCAACTAGCGGGGGCCACCACAGATACGCAGTATTTT

j_call: TRBJ2-5
d_call: NA
clone_size: NA
v_call: TRBV6-6
cdr3_aa: CASSDETRKETQYF
cdr3_nt: TGTGCCAGCAGTGACGAGACTAGAAAAGAGACCCAGTACTTC

j_call: TRBJ1-5
d_call: NA
clone_size: NA
v_call: TRBV2
cdr3_aa: CASSVGLGDQPQHF
cdr3_nt: TGTGCCAGCAGTGTCGGATTAGGGGATCAGCCCCAGCATTTT

j_call: TRBJ1-5
d_call: NA
clone_size: NA
v_call: TRBV12-3/TRBV12-4
cdr3_aa: CASSFQDNQPQHF
cdr3_nt: TGTGCCAGCAGTTTTCAGGACAATCAGCCCCAGCATTTT

j_call: TRBJ1-2
d_call: NA
clone_size: NA
v_call: TRBV28
cdr3_aa: CASSYHRANYGYTF
cdr3_nt: TGTGCCAGCAGTTATCATCGAGCTAACTATGGCTACACCTTC

j_call: TRBJ2-2
d_call: TRBD2
clone_size: NA
v_call: TRBV2
cdr3_aa: CASSKGTSGGELFF
cdr3_nt: TGTGCCAGCAGTAAAGGGACTAGCGGCGGGGAGCTGTTTTTT

j_call: TRBJ2-5
d_call: NA
clone_size: NA
v_call: TRBV11-2
cdr3_aa: CASSLFQGEVQETQYF
cdr3_nt: TGTGCCAGCAGCTTATTCCAGGGGGAGGTTCAAGAGACCCAGTACTTC

j_call: TRBJ1-1
d_call: TRBD1
clone_size: NA
v_call: TRBV30
cdr3_aa: CAWSAGTGGLGTEAFF
cdr3_nt: TGTGCCTGGAGCGCCGGGACAGGGGGCTTGGGCACTGAAGCTTTCTTT

j_call: TRBJ1-2
d_call: NA
clone_size: NA
v_call: TRBV5-8
cdr3_aa: CASSTARNYGYTF
cdr3_nt: TGTGCCAGCAGCACCGCCAGGAACTATGGCTACACCTTC

j_call: TRBJ1-2
d_call: NA
clone_size: NA
v_call: TRBV4-3
cdr3_aa: CASSQEGGVTNYGYTF
cdr3_nt: TGCGCCAGCAGCCAAGAGGGAGGGGTCACTAACTATGGCTACACCTTC

j_call: TRBJ1-1
d_call: NA
clone_size: NA
v_call: TRBV2
cdr3_aa: CASMRGGVNTEAFF
cdr3_nt: TGTGCCAGCATGAGAGGGGGGGTGAACACTGAAGCTTTCTTT

j_call: TRBJ2-1
d_call: TRBD2
clone_size: NA
v_call: TRBV7-3
cdr3_aa: CASSYLAGSSYNEQFF
cdr3_nt: TGTGCCAGCAGCTACCTAGCGGGGAGCTCCTACAATGAGCAGTTCTTC

j_call: TRBJ2-7
d_call: TRBD1
clone_size: few
v_call: TRBV7-8
cdr3_aa: CASSLGTGVYEQYF
cdr3_nt: TGTGCCAGCAGCTTAGGGACAGGGGTATACGAGCAGTACTTC

j_call: TRBJ1-3
d_call: NA
clone_size: NA
v_call: TRBV9
cdr3_aa: CASSGDTGGRNTIYF
cdr3_nt: TGTGCCAGCAGCGGCGACACCGGTGGTAGAAACACCATATATTTT

j_call: TRBJ2-1
d_call: TRBD2
clone_size: NA
v_call: TRBV3-1/TRBV3-2
cdr3_aa: CASSLQRGVYNEQFF
cdr3_nt: TGTGCCAGCAGCTTACAGCGGGGGGTCTACAATGAGCAGTTCTTC

j_call: TRBJ2-5
d_call: TRBD2
clone_size: NA
v_call: TRBV2
cdr3_aa: CASSGQRGVGETQYF
cdr3_nt: TGTGCCAGCAGTGGTCAGCGGGGGGTGGGAGAGACCCAGTACTTC

j_call: TRBJ1-5
d_call: TRBD1
clone_size: once
v_call: TRBV28
cdr3_aa: CASGRVVGGAPQPQHF
cdr3_nt: TGTGCCAGCGGGCGGGTCGTAGGGGGCGCACCTCAGCCCCAGCATTTT

j_call: TRBJ1-1
d_call: NA
clone_size: medium-sized
v_call: TRBV4-3
cdr3_aa: CASTSPGWGRANTEAFF
cdr3_nt: TGCGCCAGCACCTCCCCCGGCTGGGGCCGGGCGAACACTGAAGCTTTCTTT

j_call: TRBJ2-1
d_call: NA
clone_size: NA
v_call: TRBV12-5
cdr3_aa: CASAQDTPYNEQFF
cdr3_nt: TGTGCTAGTGCCCAGGATACTCCATACAATGAGCAGTTCTTC

j_call: TRBJ2-1
d_call: TRBD1
clone_size: NA
v_call: TRBV6-1
cdr3_aa: CASSEGGTAWEQFF
cdr3_nt: TGTGCCAGCAGTGAAGGAGGGACAGCCTGGGAGCAGTTCTTC

j_call: TRBJ1-1
d_call: NA
clone_size: NA
v_call: TRBV5-4
cdr3_aa: CASSLGTFKGTEAFF
cdr3_nt: TGTGCCAGCAGCTTGGGGACATTTAAGGGTACTGAAGCTTTCTTT

j_call: TRBJ1-3
d_call: TRBD1
clone_size: NA
v_call: TRBV7-2
cdr3_aa: CASSLRGQGISGNTIYF
cdr3_nt: TGTGCCAGCAGCTTAAGAGGACAGGGCATCTCTGGAAACACCATATATTTT

j_call: TRBJ2-3
d_call: TRBD1
clone_size: NA
v_call: TRBV30
cdr3_aa: CAWSYKPGQGSSSTDTQYF
cdr3_nt: TGTGCCTGGAGTTATAAACCGGGACAGGGATCTTCTAGCACAGATACGCAGTATTTT

j_call: TRBJ1-6
d_call: NA
clone_size: NA
v_call: TRBV6-5
cdr3_aa: CASRPKHLQSPLHF
cdr3_nt: TGTGCCAGCAGACCCAAGCACCTTCAATCACCCCTCCACTTT

j_call: TRBJ2-6
d_call: TRBD1
clone_size: few
v_call: TRBV18
cdr3_aa: CASSLRDRGTSGANVLTF
cdr3_nt: TGTGCCAGCTCACTGCGGGACAGGGGTACCTCCGGGGCCAACGTCCTGACTTTC

j_call: TRBJ2-5
d_call: NA
clone_size: NA
v_call: TRBV3-1/TRBV3-2
cdr3_aa: CASSPGAVESSYF
cdr3_nt: TGTGCCAGCAGCCCAGGGGCCGTCGAATCCTCGTACTTC